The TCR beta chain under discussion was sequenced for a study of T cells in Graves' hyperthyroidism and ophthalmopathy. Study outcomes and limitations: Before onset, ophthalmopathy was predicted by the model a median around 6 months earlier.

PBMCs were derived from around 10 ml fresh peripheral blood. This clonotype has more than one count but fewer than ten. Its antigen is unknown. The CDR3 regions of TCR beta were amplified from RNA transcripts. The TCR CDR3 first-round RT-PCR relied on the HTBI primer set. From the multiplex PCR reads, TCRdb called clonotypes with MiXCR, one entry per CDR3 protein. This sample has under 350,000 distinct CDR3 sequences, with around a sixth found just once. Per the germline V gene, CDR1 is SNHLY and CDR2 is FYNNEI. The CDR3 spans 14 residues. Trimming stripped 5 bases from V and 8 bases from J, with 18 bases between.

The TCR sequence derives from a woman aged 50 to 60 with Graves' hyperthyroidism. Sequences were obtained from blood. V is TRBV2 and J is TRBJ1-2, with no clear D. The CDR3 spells CASSYSPVVEGYTF. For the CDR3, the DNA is TGTGCCAGCAGTTACTCGCCCGTTGTCGAGGGCTACACCTTC.